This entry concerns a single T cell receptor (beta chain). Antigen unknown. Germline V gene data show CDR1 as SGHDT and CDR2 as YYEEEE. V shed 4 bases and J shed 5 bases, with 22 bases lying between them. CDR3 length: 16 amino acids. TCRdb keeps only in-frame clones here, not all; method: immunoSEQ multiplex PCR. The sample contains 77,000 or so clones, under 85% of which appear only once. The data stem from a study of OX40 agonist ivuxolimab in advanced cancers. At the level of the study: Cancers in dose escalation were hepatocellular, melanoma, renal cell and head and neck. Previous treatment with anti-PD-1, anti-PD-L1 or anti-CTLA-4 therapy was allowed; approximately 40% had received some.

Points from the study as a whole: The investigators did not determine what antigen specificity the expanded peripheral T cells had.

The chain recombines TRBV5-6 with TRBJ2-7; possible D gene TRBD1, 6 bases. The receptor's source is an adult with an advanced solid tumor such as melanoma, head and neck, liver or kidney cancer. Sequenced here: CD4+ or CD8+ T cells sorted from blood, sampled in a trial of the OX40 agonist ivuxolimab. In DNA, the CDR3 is TGTGCCAGCAGCCAGGCAGGGACAACGATAATCCACGAGCAGTACTTC. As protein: CASSQAGTTIIHEQYF.